This TCR beta chain was sequenced for a study of T cells after yellow fever vaccination. Across the whole study: Preparation of fractions with low cell numbers was performed using SMART-Seq v4 Ultra Low Input.

5'RACE template switching added a universal primer site and UMIs to TCR cDNA. One entry per CDR3 protein, called by TCRdb with MiXCR from the 5' RACE reads. The sample lists 620,000 or so distinct CDR3 sequences, about 12% occurring once. This clonotype was counted at least ten times. V was pared by 7 bases and J by 7 bases, with 10 bases between. Germline lookup yields CDR1 SNHLY and CDR2 FYNNEI. The CDR3 runs 11 residues. The chain couples TRBV2 to TRBJ2-5; TRBD2 might be the D (6 bases). The source of this sequence is a man aged 25 to 40 who received the YFV17D yellow fever vaccine. The material sequenced was PBMCs, taken on the day of the yellow fever booster vaccination. DNA for the CDR3: TGTGCCAGCACTTCGCGGGGGACCCAGTACTTC. Translated, it gives CASTSRGTQYF. Supplemented by reference TRBV2 and TRBJ2-5, the full variable domain reads EPEVTQTPSHQVTQMGQEVILRCVPISNHLYFYWYRQILGQKVEFLVSFYNNEISEKSEIFDDQFSVERPDGSNFTLKIRSTKLEDSAMYFCASTSRGTQYFGPGTRLLVL.